This TCR beta chain was documented in a study of vaccination and CD4 T cells after COVID-19. Study-level background: All convalescent patients were nasal swab PCR positive for SARS-CoV-2; nine had mild and one severe disease.

At the Johns Hopkins FTIC core, DNA taken from cultured CD4+ T cells was sequenced by way of the Oncomine TCR Beta short-read assay. A single record per CDR3 protein comes from TCRdb applying MiXCR to the PCR reads. The table shows roughly 8,500 distinct CDR3 sequences, with around 51% occurring only once. A word on this clonotype: Its antigen is unknown.

The treatment denotes: roughly ten-day PBMC culture with coronavirus spike peptide pools or control peptides (ViraFEST assay). The ends lost 5 bases at V and 0 bases at J; junction bases unmatched: 7. Germline V gene sequence: CDR1 ENHRY, CDR2 SYGVKD. The CDR3 is 15 amino acids. The clonotype comes from a human donor who had recovered from COVID-19. Sequencing was performed on CD4+ T cells from blood, cultured in vitro. The chain joins TRBV10-3 to TRBJ2-7, with TRBD2 matching over 7 bases. Here the CDR3 DNA reads TGTGCCATCAGTCCACTAGCGCCGAGCTCCTACGAGCAGTACTTC. It yields the protein CAISPLAPSSYEQYF.